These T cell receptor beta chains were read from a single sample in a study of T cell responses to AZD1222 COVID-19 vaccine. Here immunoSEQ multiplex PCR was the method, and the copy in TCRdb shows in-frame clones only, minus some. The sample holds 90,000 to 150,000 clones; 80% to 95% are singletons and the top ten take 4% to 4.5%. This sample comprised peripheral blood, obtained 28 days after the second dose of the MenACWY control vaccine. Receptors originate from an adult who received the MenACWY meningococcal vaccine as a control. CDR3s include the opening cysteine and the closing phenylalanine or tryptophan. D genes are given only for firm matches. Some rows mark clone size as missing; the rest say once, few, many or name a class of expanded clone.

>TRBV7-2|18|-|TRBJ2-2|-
TGTGCCAGCAGCTTAGTCGGCCCTGCCTTTCCGAACACCGGGGAGCTGTTTTTT
CASSLVGPAFPNTGELFF
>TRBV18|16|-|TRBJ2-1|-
TGTGCCAGCTCGAGGGAAGCGGACAACTCCTACAATGAGCAGTTCTTC
CASSREADNSYNEQFF
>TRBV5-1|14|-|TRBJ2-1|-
TGCGCCAGCAGAGACAGTCTGGTCTACAATGAGCAGTTCTTC
CASRDSLVYNEQFF
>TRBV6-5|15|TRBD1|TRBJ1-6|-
TGTGCCAGCAGAGACAGGGAGGGCCCTAATTCACCCCTCCACTTT
CASRDREGPNSPLHF
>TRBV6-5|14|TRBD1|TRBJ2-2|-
TGTGCCAGCAGGGCGGACAGGGCCACCGGGGAGCTGTTTTTT
CASRADRATGELFF
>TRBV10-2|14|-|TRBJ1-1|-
TGCGCCAGCAGTGAAGGATTAATGAACACTGAAGCTTTCTTT
CASSEGLMNTEAFF
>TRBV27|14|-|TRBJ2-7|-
TGTGCCAGCAGTTGGGGTAGCACATTTTACGAGCAGTACTTC
CASSWGSTFYEQYF
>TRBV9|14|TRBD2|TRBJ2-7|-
TGTGCCAGCAGCCCAGGAGCGGGAGCGGGTGAGCAGTACTTC
CASSPGAGAGEQYF
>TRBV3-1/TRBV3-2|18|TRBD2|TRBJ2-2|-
TGTGCCAGCAGCCAAGGGTCGGGACTAGCGGGTTTCCCCGGGGAGCTGTTTTTT
CASSQGSGLAGFPGELFF
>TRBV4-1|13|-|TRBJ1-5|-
TGCGCCAGCAGCCAAGACAGAGGTCAGCCCCAGCATTTT
CASSQDRGQPQHF
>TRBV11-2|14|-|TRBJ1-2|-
TGTGCCAGCAGCTCCCCGCTGAGGGACTATGGCTACACCTTC
CASSSPLRDYGYTF
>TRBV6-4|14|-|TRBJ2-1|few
TGTGCCAGCAGTGAATACGGGACCGCTAATGAGCAGTTCTTC
CASSEYGTANEQFF
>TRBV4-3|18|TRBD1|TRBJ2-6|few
TGCGCCAGCAGCCAAGACTTGACAGGGGCCTCTGGGGCCAACGTCCTGACTTTC
CASSQDLTGASGANVLTF
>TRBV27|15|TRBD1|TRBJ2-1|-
TGTGCCAGCAGTTTATCAACAGGGGGATTGAATGAGCAGTTCTTC
CASSLSTGGLNEQFF
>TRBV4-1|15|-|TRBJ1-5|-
TGCGCCAGCAGCCAAGTGCCGGGGGCGGTTCAGCCCCAGCATTTT
CASSQVPGAVQPQHF
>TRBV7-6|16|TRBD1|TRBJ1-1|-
TGTGCCAGCAGCAACGGACAGGGGGCATCAAACACTGAAGCTTTCTTT
CASSNGQGASNTEAFF
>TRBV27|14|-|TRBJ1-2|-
TGTGCCAGCAGTTCCCTGGACCCTAACTATGGCTACACCTTC
CASSSLDPNYGYTF
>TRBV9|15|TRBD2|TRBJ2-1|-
TGTGCCAGCAGCTTTCTAGCGGAGCCCTACAATGAGCAGTTCTTC
CASSFLAEPYNEQFF
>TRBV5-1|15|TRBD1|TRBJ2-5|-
TGCGCCAGCAGCTTGAACAGGGGGTCCCGGGAGACCCAGTACTTC
CASSLNRGSRETQYF
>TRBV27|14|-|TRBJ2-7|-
TGTGCCAGCGGCCAAACCGTAGGGGTTCGAGAGCAGTACTTC
CASGQTVGVREQYF